This section outlines one TCR beta chain sequence together with its context. Per the study methods: Researchers report that nucleated cell counts were estimated from reference gene primer amplification. Repertoires were generated with immunoSEQ multiplex PCR, while TCRdb's copy carries only in-frame clones and drops some. For V, J and clone size, that table is used; D and trimming come from the DNA. The sample holds 100,000 to 150,000 clones, roughly 83% seen once. Germline CDR1 is SGHKS and CDR2 is YYEKEE (reference sequence). V lost 0 bases and J 2 bases, leaving 6 bases between the germline ends. The CDR3 is 14 residues long. This sample is drawn from a study of blood T cell repertoires in COVID-19. Study details: Whether acute or convalescent, the COVID-19 samples came from the United States, Italy and Spain. The cDNA or gDNA used as material had been derived from T cells, B-cell-depleted T cells, or PBMCs.

This TCR came from a human donor in a cohort sampled during active COVID-19. This sequence joins TRBV5-5 and TRBJ1-3; D ambiguous. Sequences were obtained from peripheral blood. The CDR3 DNA reads TGTGCCAGCAGCTTGGGGGGAGCTGGAAACACCATATATTTT. The encoded protein is CASSLGGAGNTIYF. The whole variable domain, remainder taken from reference TRBV5-5 and TRBJ1-3, is DAGVTQSPTHLIKTRGQQVTLRCSPISGHKSVSWYQQVLGQGPQFIFQYYEKEERGRGNFPDRFSARQFPNYSSELNVNALLLGDSALYLCASSLGGAGNTIYFGEGSWLTVV.